The 8 T cell receptor beta chains in this list originate from one sample, sequenced in a study of cytomegalovirus exposure and HLA in healthy donors (dated by TCRdb to about 2017). Library preparation employed the immunoSEQ multiplex PCR assay. For the multiplex PCR, a mixture combining 60 forward primers for TCR Vbeta segments and 13 reverse primers for TCR Jbeta segments was used. Sourced from immuneACCESS, this table was stored by TCRdb with only in-frame sequences that have V and J called. A share of the clones is absent; for the studies checked, an unresolved V gene accounts for under half, and the remainder has no known explanation. Across this sample there are 85,000 to 120,000 clones, with more than 60% seen only once. The top ten clonotypes cover approximately 3.7% of the sample. The sample consisted of PBMCs. The origin of the receptors is a man in his sixties in good health and CMV-seronegative.

The chain links TRBV5-4 to TRBJ2-7, with 7 positions matching TRBD1. This CDR3 is built from 15 residues. Trimming cost V 3 bases and J 0 bases; bases outside gene matches: 6. CDR1 is SGHNT and CDR2 is YYREEE in the germline V gene (reference sequence). CDR3 nucleotides: TGTGCCAGCAGCTCCCGGGACAGTCCCTCCTACGAGCAGTACGTC. This translates into CASSSRDSPSYEQYV.

The chain carries TRBV19 and TRBJ1-3; tentatively, D is TRBD1 (6 bases). Between the trimmed V and J ends, which lost 6 bases and 1 base, there was a span of 13 bases. Germline V CDR1 and CDR2: LNHDA, SQIVND (reference sequence). The CDR3 is made up of 15 amino acids. The CDR3: CASRLQGGSGNTIYF. The DNA for the CDR3 is TGTGCCAGTAGGCTACAGGGCGGATCTGGAAACACCATATATTTT.

The J gene is TRBJ2-3, the V gene TRBV7-9; 11 nucleotides match TRBD1. This CDR3 has 15 residues. With 5 bases clipped from V and 4 bases from J, the junction kept 5 bases outside the gene matches. Germline V gene lookup returns CDR1 SEHNR and CDR2 FQNEAQ (reference sequence). CDR3 nucleotides: TGTGCCAGCAGCAACCCGGGACAGGGGGCAGATACGCAGTATTTT. Amino acid sequence: CASSNPGQGADTQYF.

This chain connects TRBV4-1 to TRBJ1-5, with 8 bases lining up with TRBD1. CDR1 and CDR2 (germline): MGHRA, YSYEKL. The CDR3 runs 16 residues. Trimming took 4 bases from V and 0 from J; bases not matched to a gene: 5. CDR3 in amino acids: CASSPGQGYSNQPQHF. The CDR3 DNA follows: TGCGCCAGCAGCCCCGGACAGGGCTATAGCAATCAGCCCCAGCATTTT.

The chain links TRBV6-5 to TRBJ1-2, with unresolved D. The V end lost 0 bases, the J end lost 0 bases, and 5 bases lay between the germline ends. CDR1 MNHEY and CDR2 SVGAGI come from the germline V gene. The CDR3 loop spans 14 amino acids. The CDR3 here is CASSYSSPNYGYTF. The CDR3 nucleotides read TGTGCCAGCAGTTACTCGAGCCCTAACTATGGCTACACCTTC.

The rearrangement links TRBV6-1 to TRBJ2-3; 7 bases map to TRBD1. V trimming: 5 bases; J trimming: 6 bases; junction bases outside the gene matches: 8. This CDR3 contains 14 residues. Germline loops: CDR1 MNHNS, CDR2 SASEGT. As DNA, the CDR3 is TGTGCCAGCAGTATACAGGGGATAGGGGATACGCAGTATTTT. Translating gives CASSIQGIGDTQYF.

The chain employs TRBV14 and TRBJ2-3; D is unresolved. Trimming shortened V by 2 bases and J by 1 base, and 7 bases separated the two germline ends. The CDR3 extends over 14 amino acids. From germline, CDR1 is SGHDN and CDR2 FVKESK. CDR3 region: CASSQPTRTDTQYF. CDR3 DNA sequence: TGTGCCAGCAGCCAACCGACTCGCACAGATACGCAGTATTTT.

The chain couples TRBV18 to TRBJ1-6; D is perhaps TRBD1 (5 bases). This CDR3 has 20 amino acids. The ends were cut back, 2 bases at V and 0 bases at J, with 20 bases in the middle. CDR1 is KGHSH, CDR2 LQKENI, per germline. CDR3 in amino acids: CASSPISGTRLSSYNSPLHF. CDR3 coding DNA: TGTGCCAGCTCACCAATCTCCGGGACTCGATTAAGCTCCTATAATTCACCCCTCCACTTT.